This T cell receptor beta chain was found in a study of shared clonotypes between healthy human individuals. Clones were sequenced by immunoSEQ multiplex PCR, and TCRdb holds only the in-frame ones, with some missing. Of roughly 1.5 million clones listed, roughly 98% are singletons. The ends lost 5 bases at V and 4 bases at J; junction bases unmatched: 3. Looked up from germline, CDR1 is SNHLY and CDR2 is FYNNEI. The CDR3 contains 16 residues. This chain joins TRBV2 and TRBJ2-3; 16 nucleotides match TRBD2. This clonotype was obtained from a man aged 30-40 years in good health. Sample: naive CD4+ T cells sorted from blood. As for subset: CD45RA+ positively selected. The CDR3 here is CASSPGLAGGPDTQYF. CDR3 sequence (DNA): TGTGCCAGCAGTCCGGGACTAGCGGGAGGGCCAGATACGCAGTATTTT.